Described below is a single TCR beta chain sequence and its context. Its antigen specificity is not known. Within one base of it there is no much larger clone, and no base qualities were kept. This sample was taken from a study of OX40 agonist ivuxolimab in advanced cancers. Study-level background: The costimulatory receptor OX40 (CD134) was targeted by ivuxolimab, a fully human IgG2 agonistic monoclonal antibody. Three dose-escalation patients achieved partial responses, one with hepatocellular carcinoma and two with cutaneous melanoma. Peripheral TCRbeta sequencing was intended to test whether TCR sequence diversity was altered and clonal T-cell expansion was caused by ivuxolimab. Prior anti-PD-1, anti-PD-L1 or anti-CTLA-4 therapy was permitted, and approximately 39% of dose-escalation patients had received checkpoint inhibitors. The paper covers the monotherapy dose-escalation part of the phase I ivuxolimab trial, which included N of about 50 patients. A male proportion of 82.7% and a mean age of 60 years, ranging from 23 to 79, were recorded for the dose-escalation cohort. Of the roughly 50 dose-escalation patients, hepatocellular carcinoma was present in roughly 19, melanoma in roughly 15, renal cell carcinoma in 9 and head and neck cancer in 9. Intravenous ivuxolimab was administered to patients every 2 weeks at six dose levels: 0.01, 0.1, 0.3, 1.5, 3 and 10 mg/kg. Paper-wide results and their limitations: In the 0.1-3.0 mg/kg groups, partial responders were among the patients with the lowest normalized peripheral clonal expansion, particularly in CD8+ T cells. Low levels of normalized T-cell clonal expansion were also seen in some nonresponding patients. After ivuxolimab, expanded clones were on average more numerous among CD8+ T cells than among CD4+ T cells. At doses of 0.1 to 3.0 mg/kg, clonal expansion of both CD4+ and CD8+ T cells in blood was seen between baseline and week 6. The antigen specificity of the peripheral T cells that underwent clonal expansion was not determined.

Patients with a history of autoimmune disease or receiving systemic immunosuppression were excluded from the trial. In every dose cohort, peripheral blood was drawn for TCR sequencing at baseline, cycle 4 day 1, and cycle 7 day 1. Samples were obtained from an open-label, multicenter, first-in-human phase I dose-escalation trial of ivuxolimab. Adults with locally advanced or metastatic head and neck squamous cell, hepatocellular, melanoma or renal cell carcinoma were enrolled in the trial. CD4+ and CD8+ T cells were sorted separately from peripheral blood before TCR sequencing. In the germline V gene (reference sequence), CDR1 corresponds to SEHNR and CDR2 to FQNEAQ. The CDR3 spans 14 residues, from the cysteine through the phenylalanine. The DNA shown is the 42-base CDR3, in frame from base 1. For sequencing of the TCRbeta CDR3 region, genomic DNA was extracted from the sorted cells. TCRbeta CDR3 regions were sequenced using the immunoSEQ Assay. TCRdb took this table from immuneACCESS and kept in-frame rearrangements with V and J called. Such tables lack part of the clones; where checked against another copy, unresolved V genes explain under half of the gap, and the rest is unexplained. The sample data list some 45,000 clones, and over 65% of these were observed just once. 20% to 25% of the sample lies in the top ten.

The input for sequencing was CD4+ or CD8+ T cells sorted from blood, taken in a trial of the OX40 agonist ivuxolimab. The chain employs TRBV7-9 and TRBJ2-5, and the D gene may be TRBD2, 5 bases matching. The J call may be mistaken, given a closer DNA end match to TRBJ2-7. This sequence was found in an adult with an advanced solid tumor such as melanoma, head and neck, liver or kidney cancer. The sequenced DNA is TGTGCCAGCAGCTTCGTAGGTGGGAGCAACGAGCAGTACTTC. Its protein is CASSFVGGSNEQYF.